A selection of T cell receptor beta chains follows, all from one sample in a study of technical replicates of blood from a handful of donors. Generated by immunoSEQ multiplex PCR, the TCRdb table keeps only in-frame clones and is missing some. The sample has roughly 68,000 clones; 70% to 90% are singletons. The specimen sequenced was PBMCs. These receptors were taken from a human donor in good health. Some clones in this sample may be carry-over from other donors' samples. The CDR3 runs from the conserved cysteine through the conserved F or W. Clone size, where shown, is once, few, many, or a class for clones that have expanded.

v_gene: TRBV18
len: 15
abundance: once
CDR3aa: CASSLRREQASGYTF

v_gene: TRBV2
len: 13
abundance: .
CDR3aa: CASSQGNHYGYTF

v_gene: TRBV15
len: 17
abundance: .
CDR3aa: CATSRGAGTSVYNEQFF

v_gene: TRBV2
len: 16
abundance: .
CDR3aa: CASSLAGGLNTGELFF

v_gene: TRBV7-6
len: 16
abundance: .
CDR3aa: CASSLVVAGGPHEQFF

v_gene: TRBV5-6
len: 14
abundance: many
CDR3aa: CASSYGTGTGELFF

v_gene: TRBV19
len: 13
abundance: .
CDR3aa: CASSMGLAYEQYF

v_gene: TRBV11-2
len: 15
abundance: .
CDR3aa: CASRLRLAPYNEQFF

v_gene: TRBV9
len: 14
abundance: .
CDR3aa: CASSVGLGTGELFF

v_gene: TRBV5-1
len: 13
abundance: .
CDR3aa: CASSFTSKETQYF

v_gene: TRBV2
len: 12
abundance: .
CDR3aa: CAGGRDNSPLHF

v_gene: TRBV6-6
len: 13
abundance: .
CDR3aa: CASQGANTGELFF

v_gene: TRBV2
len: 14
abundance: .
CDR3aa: CASSQRVNTGELFF

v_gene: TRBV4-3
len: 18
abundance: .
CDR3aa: CASSHGLAGDANQETQYF

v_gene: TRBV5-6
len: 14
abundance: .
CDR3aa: CASSPTDRNYGYTF

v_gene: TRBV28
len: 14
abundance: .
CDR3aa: CASSLSTLGLEQFF

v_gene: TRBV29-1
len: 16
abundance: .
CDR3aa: CSALRGSGGNQETQYF

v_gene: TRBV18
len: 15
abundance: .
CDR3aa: CASSPQGQPNEKLFF

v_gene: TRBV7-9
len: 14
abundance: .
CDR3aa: CASSQTTGGGGYTF

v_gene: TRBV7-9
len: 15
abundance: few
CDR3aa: CASSPGQPSNYGYTF

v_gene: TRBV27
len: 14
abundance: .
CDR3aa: CASNGQGSHNEQFF

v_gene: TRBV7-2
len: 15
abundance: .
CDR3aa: CASSPGGDMNTEAFF

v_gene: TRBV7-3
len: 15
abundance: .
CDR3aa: CASSLGGRDTNTQYF

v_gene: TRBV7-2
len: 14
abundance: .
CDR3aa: CASSFRDISYEQYF

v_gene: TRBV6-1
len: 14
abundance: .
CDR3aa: CASSEAGRLDGYTF

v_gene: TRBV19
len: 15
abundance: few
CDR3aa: CASSMRDGGNEKLFF

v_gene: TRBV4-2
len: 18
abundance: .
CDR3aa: CASSQDPGTSGSPHEQYF